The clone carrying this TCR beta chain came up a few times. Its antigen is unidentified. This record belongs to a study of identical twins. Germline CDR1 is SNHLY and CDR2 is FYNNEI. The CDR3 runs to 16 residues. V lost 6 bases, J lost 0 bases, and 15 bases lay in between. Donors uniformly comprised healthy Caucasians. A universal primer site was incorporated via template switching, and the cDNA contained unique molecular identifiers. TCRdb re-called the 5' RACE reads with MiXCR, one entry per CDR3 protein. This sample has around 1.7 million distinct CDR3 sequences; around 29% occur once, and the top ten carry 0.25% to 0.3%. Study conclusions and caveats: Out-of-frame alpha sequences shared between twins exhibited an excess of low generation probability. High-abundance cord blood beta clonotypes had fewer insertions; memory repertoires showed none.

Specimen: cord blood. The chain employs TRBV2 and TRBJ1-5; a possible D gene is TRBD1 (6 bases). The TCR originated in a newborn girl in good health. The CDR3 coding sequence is TGTGCCAGCAGACTTGGACAGCTCTATAGCAATCAGCCCCAGCATTTT. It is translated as CASRLGQLYSNQPQHF.